The text below deals with one TCR beta chain. Sequencing was performed with immunoSEQ multiplex PCR; in TCRdb, only in-frame clones are kept and a portion is missing. The sample has tens of thousands of clones, about 86% seen once. The data derive from a study of blood T cell repertoires in COVID-19. Study in general: The origin of the acute and convalescent COVID-19 samples was the United States, Italy and Spain.

This CDR3 region has 15 residues. Per the germline V gene, CDR1 is MNHEY and CDR2 is SVGAGI. V lost 2 bases to trimming and J lost 9 bases; unmatched junction nucleotides: 5. The sequenced sample consisted of peripheral blood. The chain joins TRBV6-5 to TRBJ2-2; 11 bases line up with TRBD1. The clonotype comes from a man in his forties or fifties with active COVID-19. The CDR3 DNA reads TGTGCCAGCAGTTACCTAGGACAGGGGGCTTGGGAGCTGTTTTTT. This codes for CASSYLGQGAWELFF.